Listed below are T cell receptor beta chains from one sample, sequenced in a study of beta chain features in type 1 diabetes. Repertoires were generated with immunoSEQ multiplex PCR, while TCRdb's copy carries only in-frame clones and drops some. Among just over 450,000 clones listed, 25% to 35% were seen once. Source material: naive CD4+ T cells from blood. The source of these receptors is a man between 18 and 29 years old in good health. Both conserved end residues are part of each CDR3. D genes are given only for firm matches. Clone sizes are given selectively: once, few, many, or a class where the clone is expanded.

V gene	J gene	D gene	clone size	CDR3 protein	CDR3 DNA
TRBV30	TRBJ2-6	NA	NA	CALDGSGANVLTF	TGTGCCTTGGATGGGTCTGGGGCCAACGTCCTGACTTTC
TRBV18	TRBJ1-1	NA	NA	CASSPELQGFGTEAFF	TGTGCCAGCTCACCCGAATTACAGGGTTTTGGGACTGAAGCTTTCTTT
TRBV5-6	TRBJ2-5	NA	NA	CASSLVGAETQYF	TGTGCCAGCAGCTTGGTAGGGGCAGAGACCCAGTACTTC
TRBV9	TRBJ2-2	NA	NA	CASSAAVVPRNTGELFF	TGTGCCAGCAGCGCGGCCGTGGTACCCCGGAACACCGGGGAGCTGTTTTTT
TRBV10-3	TRBJ2-1	NA	NA	CAISEKTLYNEQFF	TGTGCCATCAGTGAGAAGACGTTATACAATGAGCAGTTCTTC
TRBV7-2	TRBJ2-4	NA	few	CASSISSGTRNIQYF	TGTGCCAGCAGCATAAGTTCCGGGACCCGAAACATTCAGTACTTC
TRBV30	TRBJ1-5	TRBD1	NA	CAWRQGTQPQHF	TGTGCCTGGCGACAGGGAACTCAGCCCCAGCATTTT
TRBV29-1	TRBJ2-1	NA	few	CSVEGSRTTNEQFF	TGCAGCGTTGAAGGTAGCCGGACAACCAATGAGCAGTTCTTC
TRBV27	TRBJ2-7	NA	few	CASSSYGEQYF	TGTGCCAGCAGTTCTTATGGCGAGCAGTACTTC
TRBV20-1	TRBJ2-7	NA	NA	CSAEGSYEQYF	TGCAGTGCTGAGGGGTCCTACGAGCAGTACTTC
TRBV30	TRBJ1-4	NA	few	CAWSTRDINEKLFF	TGTGCCTGGAGTACCAGGGACATAAATGAAAAACTGTTTTTT
TRBV30	TRBJ2-1	TRBD1	few	CAWRRGPLGDEQFF	TGTGCCTGGAGGAGGGGGCCTTTAGGCGATGAGCAGTTCTTC
TRBV4-2	TRBJ2-1	TRBD1	once	CASSLQTGEVNEQFF	TGTGCCAGCAGCCTACAGACAGGGGAGGTCAATGAGCAGTTCTTC
TRBV30	TRBJ2-7	NA	NA	CASTTRYEQYF	TGTGCCTCGACGACACGCTACGAGCAGTACTTC
TRBV29-1	TRBJ2-5	NA	NA	CSVDPGRRETQYF	TGCAGCGTTGATCCAGGGAGGAGAGAGACCCAGTACTTC
TRBV4-2	TRBJ2-3	TRBD2	NA	CASSRLGASGRLGADTQYF	TGTGCCAGCAGCCGCCTGGGGGCTAGCGGGAGACTCGGGGCAGATACGCAGTATTTT
TRBV7-8	TRBJ2-5	NA	NA	CASSRRETQYF	TGTGCCAGCAGCAGACGGGAGACCCAGTACTTC
TRBV10-3	TRBJ1-2	NA	NA	CAIRPQGEEGYTF	TGTGCCATCAGGCCGCAGGGAGAGGAGGGCTACACCTTC
TRBV7-7	TRBJ2-5	TRBD1	NA	CASSSATGVKETQYF	TGTGCCAGCAGCTCGGCTACAGGGGTGAAAGAGACCCAGTACTTC
TRBV9	TRBJ2-2	NA	NA	CASSPYLSVGTGELFF	TGTGCCAGCAGCCCCTATCTTTCAGTCGGAACCGGGGAGCTGTTTTTT
TRBV5-1	TRBJ2-4	TRBD1	few	CASSLASTGDIQYF	TGCGCCAGCAGCTTGGCCTCAACAGGGGACATTCAGTACTTC
TRBV30	TRBJ1-1	TRBD1	NA	CAWSWQGASEAFF	TGTGCCTGGAGTTGGCAGGGGGCATCTGAAGCTTTCTTT
TRBV9	TRBJ2-1	TRBD2	few	CASSGTSGTYNEQFF	TGTGCCAGCAGCGGCACTAGCGGAACCTACAATGAGCAGTTCTTC
TRBV10-3	TRBJ2-1	TRBD2	NA	CAISEGLEEYNEQFF	TGTGCCATCAGTGAGGGACTAGAGGAATACAATGAGCAGTTCTTC
TRBV7-2	TRBJ2-6	NA	NA	CASSRRTVSSGANVLTF	TGTGCCAGCAGCCGCCGGACAGTCAGCTCTGGGGCCAACGTCCTGACTTTC
TRBV11-2	TRBJ2-5	NA	few	CASSHVWGRETQYF	TGTGCCAGCAGCCATGTATGGGGGCGGGAGACCCAGTACTTC
TRBV7-2	TRBJ2-5	TRBD2	few	CASRYSGLETQYF	TGTGCCAGCCGCTATAGCGGGCTCGAGACCCAGTACTTC
TRBV7-3	TRBJ2-5	NA	NA	CASSSLLGTQYF	TGTGCCAGCAGCTCCCTCCTAGGGACCCAGTACTTC
TRBV5-1	TRBJ2-3	NA	NA	CASSLDRSTDTQYF	TGCGCCAGCAGCTTGGACCGGAGCACAGATACGCAGTATTTT
TRBV5-1	TRBJ2-5	NA	NA	CASSLVAVGAGGQETQYF	TGCGCCAGCAGCTTGGTAGCGGTGGGGGCAGGAGGCCAAGAGACCCAGTACTTC
TRBV10-3	TRBJ2-7	NA	few	CAIRASYEQYF	TGTGCCATCAGGGCTTCCTACGAGCAGTACTTC
TRBV6-1	TRBJ1-2	NA	NA	CASSEVFSPYGYTF	TGTGCCAGCAGTGAAGTTTTCAGCCCATATGGCTACACCTTC
TRBV4-2	TRBJ2-1	NA	NA	CASSQGNYNEQFF	TGTGCCAGCAGCCAGGGAAATTACAATGAGCAGTTCTTC
TRBV30	TRBJ2-3	TRBD1	few	CAWRRGGADTQYF	TGTGCCTGGAGGCGAGGGGGCGCAGATACGCAGTATTTT
TRBV30	TRBJ2-7	TRBD1	NA	CAWSADRGIYYEQYF	TGTGCCTGGAGCGCGGACAGGGGGATTTACTACGAGCAGTACTTC
TRBV7-2	TRBJ2-5	NA	few	CASSLATSSGQYF	TGTGCCAGCAGCTTAGCCACCTCCTCGGGCCAGTACTTC
TRBV18	TRBJ2-1	NA	few	CASSLTRSSYNEQFF	TGTGCCAGCTCACTGACACGGAGCTCCTACAATGAGCAGTTCTTC
TRBV11-2	TRBJ2-1	TRBD2	few	CASSILAGGPVNEQFF	TGTGCCAGCAGCATTCTAGCGGGAGGGCCGGTCAATGAGCAGTTCTTC
TRBV29-1	TRBJ2-2	TRBD2	NA	CSGASGSGELFF	TGCAGCGGTGCCAGCGGGAGCGGGGAGCTGTTTTTT
TRBV7-8	TRBJ2-7	TRBD2	NA	CASSQGVAGGYEQYF	TGTGCCAGCAGCCAAGGGGTAGCGGGAGGTTACGAGCAGTACTTC
TRBV5-1	TRBJ2-5	NA	NA	CASSLTEETQYF	TGCGCCAGCAGCTTGACAGAGGAGACCCAGTACTTC
TRBV30	TRBJ2-2	NA	NA	CAWRRREQGGELFF	TGTGCCTGGAGAAGGCGGGAACAAGGCGGGGAGCTGTTTTTT
TRBV7-2	TRBJ2-3	NA	NA	CASSRGPADTQYF	TGTGCCAGCAGCCGAGGACCAGCAGATACGCAGTATTTT
TRBV6-5	TRBJ2-1	NA	few	CASSQGTYNEQFF	TGTGCCAGCAGTCAGGGTACCTACAATGAGCAGTTCTTC
TRBV10-3	TRBJ2-5	TRBD1	few	CAISTGTAQETQYF	TGTGCCATCAGTACCGGGACAGCCCAAGAGACCCAGTACTTC
TRBV15	TRBJ1-4	NA	few	CATSRDPEATNEKLFF	TGTGCCACCAGCAGAGATCCGGAAGCAACTAATGAAAAACTGTTTTTT
TRBV29-1	TRBJ2-1	TRBD2	NA	CSVRPGDYYNEQFF	TGCAGCGTTAGGCCGGGGGACTACTACAATGAGCAGTTCTTC
TRBV30	TRBJ1-3	NA	NA	CAWKRLGNTIYF	TGTGCCTGGAAGAGACTTGGAAACACCATATATTTT
TRBV5-1	TRBJ2-5	TRBD2	few	CASSFTSGRQETQYF	TGCGCCAGCAGCTTTACTAGCGGGAGGCAAGAGACCCAGTACTTC
TRBV28	TRBJ1-2	NA	NA	CASSLPENYGYTF	TGTGCCAGCAGTTTACCAGAGAACTATGGCTACACCTTC
TRBV28	TRBJ2-2	TRBD2	few	CASTGLGGDTGELFF	TGTGCCAGCACGGGACTAGGAGGGGACACCGGGGAGCTGTTTTTT
TRBV29-1	TRBJ2-1	TRBD2	NA	CSVDSSGSRGEQLF	TGCAGCGTGGACTCTAGCGGGAGTCGGGGTGAGCAGCTCTTC